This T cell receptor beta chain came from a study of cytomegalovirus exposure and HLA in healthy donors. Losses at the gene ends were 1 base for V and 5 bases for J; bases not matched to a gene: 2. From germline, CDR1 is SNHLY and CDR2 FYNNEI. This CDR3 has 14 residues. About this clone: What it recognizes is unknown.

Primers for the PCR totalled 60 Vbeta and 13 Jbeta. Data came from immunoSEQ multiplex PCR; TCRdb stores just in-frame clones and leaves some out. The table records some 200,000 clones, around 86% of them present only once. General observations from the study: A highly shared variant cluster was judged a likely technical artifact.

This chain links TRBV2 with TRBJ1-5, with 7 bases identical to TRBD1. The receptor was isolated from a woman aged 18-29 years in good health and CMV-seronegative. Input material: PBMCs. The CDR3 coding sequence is TGTGCCAGCAGTGAAGGACAGGGTTATCAGCCCCAGCATTTT. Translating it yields CASSEGQGYQPQHF.